These 11 T cell receptor beta chains share one sample of origin, sequenced in a study of OX40 agonist ivuxolimab in advanced cancers. Method: immunoSEQ multiplex PCR; TCRdb's copy keeps in-frame clones and lacks some. The sample contains tens of thousands of clones, approximately 80% of which appear only once. This sample comprised CD4+ or CD8+ T cells sorted from blood, obtained in a trial of the OX40 agonist ivuxolimab. Receptors originate from an adult with an advanced solid tumor such as melanoma, head and neck, liver or kidney cancer.

This rearrangement joins TRBV6-1 to TRBJ2-1; D remains ambiguous. The CDR3 is 11 amino acids. The germline CDR1 and CDR2 sequences are MNHNS and SASEGT. With 1 base removed from V and 7 bases from J, the gap between germline ends came to 2 bases. As DNA, the CDR3 is TGTGCCAGCAGTGAAGTAAATGAGCAGTTCTTC. This codes for CASSEVNEQFF.

V gene TRBV9 combines with J gene TRBJ1-6; D unclear. From germline, CDR1 is SGDLS and CDR2 YYNGEE. The ends were cut back, 0 bases at V and 9 bases at J, with 13 bases in the middle. The CDR3 length is 15 residues. The CDR3 loop reads CASSVGPTISSPLHF. The CDR3 DNA is TGTGCCAGCAGCGTAGGGCCCACAATTAGTTCACCCCTCCACTTT.

This clone was picked up one time. The chain links TRBV4-3 to TRBJ1-1, with a weak D call TRBD1 (5 bases). From germline, CDR1 is LGHNA and CDR2 YSLEER. The germline V and J ends were trimmed by 0 bases and 10 bases, with 18 bases remaining between them. The CDR3 runs 15 residues. The DNA for the CDR3 is TGCGCCAGCAGCCAAGATCGAGAAGGGGCAGAGAGAGCTTTCTTT. This codes for CASSQDREGAERAFF.

There are a few counts of this clone. Other DNA sequences within the sample encode an identical CDR3. The chain recombines TRBV9 with TRBJ1-2; no clear D gene. Germline assignment: CDR1 SGDLS and CDR2 YYNGEE. The CDR3 runs to 14 residues. V lost 3 bases and J lost 0, with 9 bases in between. CDR3 sequence: CASSAGGSNYGYTF. The CDR3 DNA reads as TGTGCCAGCAGCGCCGGCGGGTCTAACTATGGCTACACCTTC.

The chain has TRBV11-2 and TRBJ2-7, with 11 bases that match TRBD1. This CDR3 contains 16 residues. The germline V gene encodes CDR1 SGHAT and CDR2 FQNNGV. The trim removed 5 bases at V and 1 base at J, leaving 7 bases unmatched. The CDR3 coding sequence is TGTGCCAGCAGCGACCGGGGGACAGGGGGATCCTACGAGCAGTACTTC. Translation gives CASSDRGTGGSYEQYF.

The V call is TRBV5-1, the J call TRBJ2-5; no firm D call. CDR3 length: 14 amino acids. CDR1 and CDR2 (germline): SGHRS, YFSETQ. V lost 6 bases and J lost 0, with 12 bases in between. CDR3 DNA sequence: TGCGCCAGCACGGAAGACGGACACCAAGAGACCCAGTACTTC. Its protein product is CASTEDGHQETQYF.

The chain employs TRBV4-2 and TRBJ2-1, with a possible D match to TRBD1 (6 bases). Trimming took 0 bases from V and 3 from J, leaving 9 bases between them. The CDR3 runs to 15 residues. CDR1 is LGHNA and CDR2 is YNFKEQ in the germline V gene. CDR3 DNA: TGTGCCAGCAGCCAAGAGGACAGAAACTACAATGAGCAGTTCTTC. Translated, it gives CASSQEDRNYNEQFF.

The V gene is TRBV15, the J gene TRBJ2-5, with 7 bases that match TRBD1. J was trimmed by 5 bases and V by 0 bases; bases with no gene match: 6. The CDR3 contains 15 residues. Germline CDR1 reads LNHNV; CDR2 reads YYDKDF (reference sequence). The CDR3, as DNA: TGTGCCACCAGCAGAGATAGAGGGGGCAAGGAGACCCAGTACTTC. Its translation: CATSRDRGGKETQYF.

This clone came up once. The V gene is TRBV6-5, the J gene TRBJ1-1, with D possibly being TRBD1 (5 bases). The CDR3 spans 13 residues. The germline V gene encodes CDR1 MNHEY and CDR2 SVGAGI. V shed 5 bases and J shed 5 bases, with 12 bases lying between them. The CDR3 nucleotides are TGTGCCAGCAGTCCGCAGGGTGAGACTGAAGCTTTCTTT. As protein: CASSPQGETEAFF.

The chain combines TRBV18 with TRBJ1-2, with a possible D match to TRBD1 (5 bases). Trimming pared 2 bases from V and 5 bases from J, leaving 12 bases between. The CDR3 spans 14 residues. Germline V CDR1 and CDR2: KGHSH, LQKENI. CDR3 coding DNA: TGTGCCAGCTCACCAGGGGCCGGAGAATATGGCTACACCTTC. This encodes CASSPGAGEYGYTF.

This clone appeared a few times. The V and J genes are TRBV19 and TRBJ1-5; 9 nucleotides agree with TRBD1. V lost 1 base, J lost 8 bases, and 3 bases stayed unmatched. CDR1 and CDR2 from the germline V gene are LNHDA and SQIVND (reference sequence). The CDR3 is 14 residues long. Here the CDR3 DNA reads TGTGCCAGTAGTATAGGCCGGACAGGGGAGCCCCAGCATTTT. Translating gives CASSIGRTGEPQHF. Full variable domain (rest looked up from reference TRBV19 and TRBJ1-5): DGGITQSPKYLFRKEGQNVTLSCEQNLNHDAMYWYRQDPGQGLRLIYYSQIVNDFQKGDIAEGYSVSREKKESFPLTVTSAQKNPTAFYLCASSIGRTGEPQHFGDGTRLSIL.